This T cell receptor beta chain appears in the sequencing data of a study of CD8 T cells in Susac syndrome. Random hexamers were used to reverse transcribe the RNA input (about 0.5 to 1 ug). The CDR3 of TCR beta was amplified by immunoSEQ multiplex PCR across 54 Vbeta and 13 Jbeta. TCRdb re-called the immunoSEQ multiplex PCR reads through MiXCR, storing one row per CDR3 protein. Of around 71,000 distinct CDR3 sequences detected, just over 95% appear once; the ten largest clones hold approximately 0.11%. Trimming took 8 bases from V and 6 from J, leaving 14 bases between them. Germline CDR1 reads MNHEY; CDR2 reads SMNVEV (reference sequence). There are 13 residues in the CDR3.

The chain employs TRBV27 and TRBJ2-1; possibly TRBD2 for D (6 bases). The TCR was taken from a human donor with multiple sclerosis. The sequenced material came from CD4+ T cells from PBMCs. CDR3 nucleotides: TGTGCCAGCGGCCGGGACTTCGGCAATGAGCAGTTCTTC. Amino acid sequence: CASGRDFGNEQFF.